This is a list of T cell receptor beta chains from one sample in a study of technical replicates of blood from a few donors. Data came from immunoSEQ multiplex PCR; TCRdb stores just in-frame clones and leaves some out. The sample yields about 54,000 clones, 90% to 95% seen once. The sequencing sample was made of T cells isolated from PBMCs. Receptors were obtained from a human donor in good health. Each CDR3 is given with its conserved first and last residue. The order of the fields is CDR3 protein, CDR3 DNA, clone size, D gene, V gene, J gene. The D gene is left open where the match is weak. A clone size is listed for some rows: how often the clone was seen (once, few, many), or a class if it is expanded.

CASRTTYEQYF,TGCGCCAGCCGTACTACCTACGAGCAGTACTTC,NA,NA,TRBV10-2,TRBJ2-7
CASSGVAGEHEQFF,TGTGCCAGCAGTGGAGTAGCGGGAGAACATGAGCAGTTCTTC,NA,TRBD2,TRBV28,TRBJ2-1
CASSMDSLWQPQHF,TGTGCCAGTAGTATGGACAGTCTCTGGCAGCCCCAGCATTTT,NA,NA,TRBV19,TRBJ1-5
CATLGGKEQYF,TGTGCCACCCTGGGGGGTAAGGAGCAGTACTTC,NA,NA,TRBV6-5,TRBJ2-7
CASSGGASGRIGETQYF,TGTGCCAGCAGCGGAGGGGCTAGCGGGAGGATAGGAGAGACCCAGTACTTC,NA,TRBD2,TRBV7-6,TRBJ2-5
CSIRRTGFSGNTIYF,TGCAGCATCCGAAGGACAGGATTCTCTGGAAACACCATATATTTT,NA,TRBD1,TRBV29-1,TRBJ1-3
CASSVELASTDTQYF,TGTGCCAGCAGCGTAGAGCTAGCTAGCACAGATACGCAGTATTTT,NA,NA,TRBV9,TRBJ2-3
CSVEGRASNIQYF,TGCAGCGTTGAAGGCAGGGCATCGAACATTCAGTACTTC,once,NA,TRBV29-1,TRBJ2-4
CASSSGLRQEQYF,TGTGCCAGCAGCTCGGGACTCCGGCAGGAGCAGTACTTC,NA,NA,TRBV11-2,TRBJ2-7
CASSSTGTGETQYF,TGTGCCAGCAGCTCCACCGGGACAGGGGAGACCCAGTACTTC,NA,TRBD1,TRBV11-3,TRBJ2-5
CASREQSSGNTIYF,TGTGCCAGCAGGGAACAGAGCTCTGGAAACACCATATATTTT,NA,NA,TRBV28,TRBJ1-3
CASSLLGQGSEKLFF,TGTGCCAGCAGCTTATTAGGACAGGGAAGCGAAAAACTGTTTTTT,NA,TRBD1,TRBV7-9,TRBJ1-4
CASSLSSAATQYF,TGTGCCAGCAGCTTAAGTTCTGCGGCGACCCAGTACTTC,NA,NA,TRBV7-3,TRBJ2-5
CASSYLEGPVHEQYF,TGTGCCAGCAGCTACCTGGAGGGGCCTGTGCATGAGCAGTACTTC,NA,NA,TRBV11-3,TRBJ2-7
CASSSSGRASNVEQYF,TGTGCCAGCAGCTCCAGCGGGAGGGCCTCTAATGTGGAGCAGTACTTC,NA,TRBD2,TRBV28,TRBJ2-7
CASSFGLAGGGTGELFF,TGTGCCAGCAGCTTTGGACTAGCGGGAGGAGGGACCGGGGAGCTGTTTTTT,NA,TRBD2,TRBV7-2,TRBJ2-2
CASTMNTEAFF,TGTGCCAGCACTATGAACACTGAAGCTTTCTTT,NA,NA,TRBV28,TRBJ1-1
CASSLYAGRNQPQHF,TGTGCCAGCAGCTTGTACGCGGGACGGAATCAGCCCCAGCATTTT,NA,NA,TRBV5-6,TRBJ1-5
CASSFPGQGLGEQYF,TGTGCCAGCAGTTTCCCCGGACAGGGCCTTGGGGAGCAGTACTTC,NA,TRBD1,TRBV7-2,TRBJ2-7
CASSLGQGSSSYNSPLHF,TGTGCCAGCAGCTTGGGGCAGGGTTCCAGCTCCTATAATTCACCCCTCCACTTT,NA,NA,TRBV5-4,TRBJ1-6
CASSLREGYGYTF,TGTGCCAGCAGCCTACGCGAGGGATATGGCTACACCTTC,once,NA,TRBV11-2,TRBJ1-2
CASSPSPRGDEQYF,TGTGCCAGCAGCCCGAGTCCCAGGGGCGACGAGCAGTACTTC,NA,NA,TRBV7-6,TRBJ2-7
CASSFRATGDPYNEQFF,TGTGCCAGCAGCTTTAGAGCCACAGGGGACCCTTACAATGAGCAGTTCTTC,NA,TRBD1,TRBV7-8,TRBJ2-1
CASRPGGEETQYF,TGTGCCAGCAGACCCGGAGGGGAAGAGACCCAGTACTTC,NA,NA,TRBV7-9,TRBJ2-5
CASSPPGLADEQFF,TGTGCCAGCTCACCACCAGGACTAGCAGATGAGCAGTTCTTC,NA,TRBD2,TRBV18,TRBJ2-1
CASSVALGQPSYEQYF,TGTGCCAGCAGCGTAGCCCTGGGACAGCCCTCCTACGAGCAGTACTTC,NA,TRBD1,TRBV9,TRBJ2-7
CASSFSGRDEQFF,TGCGCCAGCAGCTTTAGCGGGAGGGATGAGCAGTTCTTC,NA,TRBD2,TRBV5-1,TRBJ2-1
CASSQSGQRELNEQFF,TGCGCCAGCAGTCAATCCGGACAGCGAGAGTTAAATGAGCAGTTCTTC,NA,NA,TRBV23-1,TRBJ2-1
CASSFSGSHTDTQYF,TGTGCCAGCAGCTTTAGTGGGAGTCACACAGATACGCAGTATTTT,NA,NA,TRBV7-6,TRBJ2-3
CASSYGLAGIWYF,TGTGCCAGCAGTTACGGACTAGCGGGGATTTGGTACTTC,NA,TRBD2,TRBV6-5,TRBJ2-7
CATSRDLHRGASDYEQYF,TGTGCCACCAGCAGAGATTTGCACCGGGGGGCCTCGGACTACGAGCAGTACTTC,NA,NA,TRBV15,TRBJ2-7
CASSVRAAGGPQETQYF,TGTGCCAGCAGCGTCCGGGCAGCGGGGGGGCCACAAGAGACCCAGTACTTC,NA,TRBD2,TRBV9,TRBJ2-5
CASSLGDSRGSETQYF,TGCGCCAGCAGCTTGGGCGACTCCAGAGGTTCAGAGACCCAGTACTTC,NA,NA,TRBV5-1,TRBJ2-5
CASSPPRQPRELFF,TGTGCCAGCTCACCTCCTAGACAGCCTAGGGAGCTGTTTTTT,NA,NA,TRBV18,TRBJ2-2
CASSPVTGHEQYF,TGCGCCAGCAGCCCCGTAACAGGGCACGAGCAGTACTTC,NA,NA,TRBV5-1,TRBJ2-7
CASRETEISTDTQYF,TGCGCCAGCAGGGAGACAGAAATTAGCACAGATACGCAGTATTTT,NA,NA,TRBV10-2,TRBJ2-3
CSVAGAGIAYGYTF,TGCAGCGTTGCTGGCGCAGGGATTGCCTATGGCTACACCTTC,NA,NA,TRBV29-1,TRBJ1-2
CASSWTGLYNSPLHF,TGCGCCAGCAGCTGGACAGGCCTCTATAATTCACCCCTCCACTTT,NA,TRBD1,TRBV5-1,TRBJ1-6
CAISDFGGRDQETQYF,TGTGCCATCAGCGACTTCGGGGGGAGGGACCAAGAGACCCAGTACTTC,NA,TRBD2,TRBV10-3,TRBJ2-5
CASDAPAGVTDTQYF,TGTGCCAGCGACGCCCCCGCGGGAGTGACAGATACGCAGTATTTT,NA,TRBD2,TRBV7-2,TRBJ2-3
CASSPPEFTGELFF,TGCGCCAGCAGCCCCCCCGAGTTTACCGGGGAGCTGTTTTTT,NA,NA,TRBV5-1,TRBJ2-2